The source of this TCR beta chain is a study of cytomegalovirus exposure and HLA in healthy donors. Study results and caveats: According to a later analysis, TCR clusters from the first cohort tended to co-occur in the 120 or so validation repertoires.

The CDR3 loop spans 16 amino acids. Trimming took 1 base from V and 8 from J; bases not matched to a gene: 8. From germline, CDR1 is SGHAT and CDR2 FQDESV (reference sequence). Points on this clone: Its antigen is undetermined.

Produced via immunoSEQ multiplex PCR; TCRdb's table is partial and in-frame only. The table shows roughly 350,000 clones, with 80% to 90% occurring only once. The chain employs TRBV11-1 and TRBJ2-1, with TRBD2 matching 10 bases. Source material: PBMCs. The sequence derives from a woman between 18 and 30 years old in good health and CMV-seronegative. The CDR3 loop reads CASSLGASGRMDEQFF. The CDR3 region has the DNA TGTGCCAGCAGCTTAGGGGCTAGCGGGAGAATGGATGAGCAGTTCTTC. Full variable domain (rest looked up from reference TRBV11-1 and TRBJ2-1): EAEVAQSPRYKITEKSQAVAFWCDPISGHATLYWYRQILGQGPELLVQFQDESVVDDSQLPKDRFSAERLKGVDSTLKIQPAELGDSAMYLCASSLGASGRMDEQFFGPGTRLTVL.